The 32 T cell receptor beta chains in this list originate from one sample, sequenced in a study of early T cells in non-severe SARS-CoV-2 infection. TCRdb used MiXCR to reprocess the 5' RACE reads, holding one entry per CDR3 protein. The sample lists 70,000 to 90,000 distinct CDR3 sequences, approximately 15% occurring once. The sample taken for sequencing was whole blood. These receptors all stem from an adult who was a healthcare worker with PCR-confirmed SARS-CoV-2 infection or an uninfected control (not recorded which).

This clonotype was detected only a few times. The chain links TRBV9 to TRBJ2-2, with a possible D match to TRBD1 (5 bases). The CDR3 runs 12 residues. Germline V lookup: CDR1 SGDLS, CDR2 YYNGEE. V shed 5 bases and J shed 7 bases, with 9 bases lying between them. The CDR3 sequence: CASRAQGGELFF. CDR3 coding DNA: TGTGCCAGCAGGGCCCAGGGCGGGGAGCTGTTTTTT.

This clonotype is labeled as medium-sized. This chain uses TRBV29-1 with TRBJ2-7; D not certain. V shed 5 bases and J shed 4 bases, with 9 bases lying between them. This CDR3 spans 11 amino acids. CDR1 and CDR2 from the germline V gene are SQVTM and ANQGSEA. The chain's CDR3 is CSVWTAYEQYF. The CDR3 nucleotides are TGCAGCGTTTGGACCGCTTACGAGCAGTACTTC.

This clonotype was detected many times. The chain is built from TRBV4-3 and TRBJ2-2; D is undetermined. Germline lookup yields CDR1 LGHNA and CDR2 YSLEER. CDR3 size: 10 residues. Between the trimmed V and J ends, which lost 1 base and 9 bases, there was a span of 0 bases. The CDR3 sequence is CASSQGELFF. DNA for the CDR3: TGCGCCAGCAGCCAAGGGGAGCTGTTTTTT.

This clonotype was counted a few times. V is TRBV3-1 and J is TRBJ1-1; 8 bases are a match to TRBD1. This CDR3 has 14 amino acids. J gave up 11 bases and V 5 bases, and 13 bases lay outside the gene matches. Germline V gene data show CDR1 as LGHDT and CDR2 as YNNKEL (reference sequence). CDR3 amino acids: CASSWTGSYSGAFF. The CDR3 DNA follows: TGTGCCAGCAGCTGGACAGGGTCTTACTCGGGCGCTTTCTTT.

The V gene is TRBV18, the J gene TRBJ1-5; perhaps TRBD1 as D (6 bases). CDR1 is KGHSH, CDR2 LQKENI, per germline. CDR3 size: 15 residues. The V end lost 6 bases, the J end lost 7 bases, and 19 bases lay between the germline ends. The CDR3 region has the DNA TGTGCCAGCTCGGAGGGACACCGGAGGTGGCAGCCCCAGCATTTT. Its protein is CASSEGHRRWQPQHF.

The chain combines TRBV18 with TRBJ2-2; possible D gene TRBD1, 6 bases. The CDR3 sequence is 14 residues long. Trimming shortened V by 3 bases and J by 5 bases, and 10 bases separated the two germline ends. Germline values: CDR1 KGHSH, CDR2 LQKENI. CDR3 nucleotides: TGTGCCAGCTCACCTCCAAGGGGGACCGGGGAGCTGTTTTTT. It encodes CASSPPRGTGELFF.

V usage is TRBV18 and J usage is TRBJ2-3; tentatively, D is TRBD1 (6 bases). The CDR3 spans 17 residues. V lost 4 bases to trimming and J lost 2 bases, with 19 bases between them. CDR1 is KGHSH, CDR2 LQKENI, per germline. The CDR3 protein is CASSLKKETGSTDTQYF. For the CDR3, the DNA is TGTGCCAGCTCACTAAAAAAGGAGACAGGTTCCACAGATACGCAGTATTTT.

The rearrangement links TRBV7-9 to TRBJ2-7, with 8 bases matching TRBD2. Germline V gives CDR1 SEHNR, CDR2 FQNEAQ (reference sequence). The CDR3 is made up of 15 amino acids. The ends lost 1 base at V and 2 bases at J; junction bases unmatched: 4. In DNA form, the CDR3 reads TGTGCCAGCAGCTTAGTTAAAGCGGGGGCCTACGAGCAGTACTTC. Protein: CASSLVKAGAYEQYF.

The chain carries TRBV4-3 and TRBJ2-6; D remains ambiguous. Germline V CDR1 and CDR2: LGHNA, YSLEER. The CDR3 length is 15 residues. Trimming pared 1 base from V and 1 base from J, leaving 5 bases between. In DNA form, the CDR3 reads TGCGCCAGCAGCCAAGGCTGGTCTGGGGCCAACGTCCTGACTTTC. Translating gives CASSQGWSGANVLTF.

The chain is built from TRBV5-1 and TRBJ2-5; D is possibly TRBD2 (5 bases). Per germline, CDR1 SGHRS and CDR2 YFSETQ. The CDR3 length is 13 residues. The V and J ends lost 4 bases and 5 bases respectively, with 12 bases between them. CDR3 coding DNA: TGCGCCAGCAGCACCCGGCCGGGGGAGACCCAGTACTTC. It codes for CASSTRPGETQYF.

This clonotype was found a few times. The chain links TRBV28 to TRBJ1-4; TRBD1 is a possible D gene (6 bases). Germline CDR1 and CDR2: MDHEN and SYDVKM. The CDR3 spans 14 residues. The V and J ends lost 3 bases and 8 bases respectively, with 13 bases between them. The CDR3 bases are TGTGCCAGCAGTTTCTACAGGGCAGGCGAAAAACTGTTTTTT. Its translation is CASSFYRAGEKLFF.

This rearrangement joins TRBV12-3 or TRBV12-4 to TRBJ2-1; TRBD2 agrees at 14 bases. Losses at the gene ends were 11 bases for V and 7 bases for J; bases not matched to a gene: 4. The CDR3 has 13 amino acids. The CDR3 bases are TGTGCCGCGGGACTAGCGGGAGTGAATGAGCAGTTCTTC. Translating it yields CAAGLAGVNEQFF.

This clonotype has a handful of counts. The V call is TRBV29-1, the J call TRBJ2-1, with 8 bases fitting TRBD2. The trim removed 7 bases at V and 5 bases at J, leaving 13 bases unmatched. The CDR3 totals 15 residues. Germline V CDR1 and CDR2: SQVTM, ANQGSEA. For the CDR3, the DNA is TGCAGCGCCGGTGGCCGGACTAGCAATAACAATGAGCAGTTCTTC. The encoded protein is CSAGGRTSNNNEQFF.

The rearrangement joins TRBV6-2 or TRBV6-3 to TRBJ2-5; no reliable D call. The CDR3 covers 12 residues. The V and J ends lost 2 bases and 3 bases respectively, with 4 bases between them. CDR1 is MNHEY and CDR2 is SVGEGT in the germline V gene. CDR3 protein: CASSYAKETQYF. CDR3 coding DNA: TGTGCCAGCAGTTACGCAAAAGAGACCCAGTACTTC.

The CDR3 region has the DNA TGTGCCAGTAGTATAGGTCTCCCGGCGGGAGATACGCAGTATTTT. As protein: CASSIGLPAGDTQYF. The gene calls are TRBV19 and TRBJ2-3, with D perhaps matching TRBD2 (5 bases). The CDR3 loop spans 15 amino acids. The germline V and J ends were trimmed by 1 base and 5 bases, with 13 bases remaining between them. Per germline, CDR1 LNHDA and CDR2 SQIVND (reference sequence). Complete variable domain (other parts from reference TRBV19 and TRBJ2-3): DGGITQSPKYLFRKEGQNVTLSCEQNLNHDAMYWYRQDPGQGLRLIYYSQIVNDFQKGDIAEGYSVSREKKESFPLTVTSAQKNPTAFYLCASSIGLPAGDTQYFGPGTRLTVL.

The chain links TRBV12-3 or TRBV12-4 to TRBJ1-2; D remains unclear. V dropped 1 base and J dropped 1 base, with 7 bases sitting between them. CDR3 size: 14 residues. The CDR3 sequence: CASSLGPVNYGYTF. The CDR3 DNA is TGTGCCAGCAGTTTAGGACCTGTTAACTATGGCTACACCTTC.

This clonotype appeared many times. The rearrangement links TRBV27 to TRBJ1-6; 10 bases are shared with TRBD1. Per germline, CDR1 MNHEY and CDR2 SMNVEV (reference sequence). V dropped 6 bases and J dropped 8; count of bases not matched to a gene: 7. The CDR3 is 15 residues long. The CDR3 is CASRATGGAHSPLHF. In DNA, the CDR3 is TGTGCCAGCAGGGCGACAGGGGGCGCCCATTCACCCCTCCACTTT.

The V call is TRBV7-2, the J call TRBJ2-7, with 8 bases fitting TRBD2. The CDR3 is made up of 16 amino acids. Germline V lookup: CDR1 SGHTA, CDR2 FQGNSA. V shed 5 bases and J 4 bases; nucleotides not matched to a gene: 13. CDR3 loop: CASSLDSSGSAYEQYF. The CDR3 bases are TGTGCCAGCAGCCTCGATTCCAGCGGGAGTGCTTACGAGCAGTACTTC.

This clonotype was found a few times. The J gene is TRBJ1-5, the V gene TRBV28; maybe TRBD1 (6 bases). Trimming left V 8 bases short and J 9 bases short, with 20 bases between. The CDR3 is made up of 14 amino acids. CDR1 MDHEN and CDR2 SYDVKM come from the germline V gene. CDR3 nucleotide sequence: TGTGCCAGCTTAAGTCACAGGGCGGTCGGGCCCCAGCATTTT. Amino acid sequence: CASLSHRAVGPQHF.

This clonotype has ten or more counts. The chain is built from TRBV6-2 or TRBV6-3 and TRBJ2-1; TRBD2 aligns across 13 bases. After removal of 7 bases from V and 6 bases from J, the junction contained 12 bases not matched to a gene. In germline, CDR1 is MNHEY, CDR2 SVGEGT. The CDR3 runs 17 residues. The CDR3 region has the DNA TGTGCCAGCACCCTGAGAGGACTAGCGGGAGCCCGCAATGAGCAGTTCTTC. It translates to CASTLRGLAGARNEQFF.

The V and J genes are TRBV20-1 and TRBJ2-1, with 9 bases matching TRBD2. The trim removed 3 bases at V and 8 bases at J, leaving 14 bases unmatched. In germline, CDR1 is DFQATT, CDR2 SNEGSKA (reference sequence). This CDR3 spans 16 amino acids. CDR3 region: CSASIGLAGGPHEQFF. DNA of the CDR3: TGCAGTGCTAGTATTGGCCTGGCGGGAGGGCCGCATGAGCAGTTCTTC.

The CDR3 loop is CASSVGDSAIRMYTQYF. The CDR3 coding sequence is TGTGCCAGCAGCGTAGGGGACAGCGCCATCAGGATGTATACGCAGTATTTT. The chain joins TRBV9 to TRBJ2-3; TRBD1 agrees at 7 bases. Germline V CDR1 and CDR2: SGDLS, YYNGEE. This CDR3 has 17 amino acids. After removal of 0 bases from V and 7 bases from J, the junction contained 14 bases not matched to a gene.

In its sample, this clonotype was seen a few times. This chain uses TRBV6-6 with TRBJ2-1; 7 positions agree with TRBD1. V was clipped by 0 bases and J by 5 bases; unmatched bases: 13. Germline values: CDR1 MNHNY, CDR2 SVGAGI (reference sequence). The CDR3 sequence is 18 residues long. The CDR3 DNA reads as TGTGCCAGCAGTTACTCCCGGACAGGCCGATCGGGCCACAATGAGCAGTTCTTC. It encodes CASSYSRTGRSGHNEQFF.

The V gene is TRBV15, the J gene TRBJ2-1; 13 bases are a match to TRBD2. CDR1 LNHNV and CDR2 YYDKDF come from the germline V gene (reference sequence). The CDR3 length is 15 residues. Trimming cost V 8 bases and J 7 bases; bases outside gene matches: 8. CDR3 in amino acids: CATGSGLAGVNEQFF. Here the CDR3 DNA reads TGTGCCACCGGCTCCGGACTAGCGGGAGTAAATGAGCAGTTCTTC. The full variable domain, in which reference TRBV15 and TRBJ2-1 provide the parts outside the CDR3, is DAMVIQNPRYQVTQFGKPVTLSCSQTLNHNVMYWYQQKSSQAPKLLFHYYDKDFNNEADTPDNFQSRRPNTSFCFLDIRSPGLGDTAMYLCATGSGLAGVNEQFFGPGTRLTVL.

A few counts support this clonotype. J is TRBJ1-4 and V is TRBV5-1; 9 nucleotides agree with TRBD1. After removal of 4 bases from V and 8 bases from J, the junction contained 9 bases not matched to a gene. CDR3 length equals 15 residues. Germline V gene sequence: CDR1 SGHRS, CDR2 YFSETQ. The CDR3 is CASSGRTGEGEKLFF. DNA of the CDR3: TGCGCCAGCAGCGGACGGACAGGGGAGGGGGAAAAACTGTTTTTT.

This clonotype was picked up a small number of times. The chain uses TRBV5-1 and TRBJ2-3; maybe TRBD1 (5 bases). The CDR3 length is 13 residues. Trimming stripped 3 bases from V and 6 bases from J, with 11 bases between. Germline V lookup: CDR1 SGHRS, CDR2 YFSETQ. The CDR3 spells CASSSTGQDTQYF. The CDR3 DNA reads as TGCGCCAGCAGCTCTACAGGTCAGGATACGCAGTATTTT.

This clonotype occurred a few times. V usage is TRBV28 and J usage is TRBJ2-7; tentatively, D is TRBD1 (5 bases). V was cut by 6 bases and J by 3 bases, with 24 bases left in between. This CDR3 region has 17 residues. Germline CDR1 is MDHEN and CDR2 is SYDVKM. CDR3 sequence reads: CASSRLRTTAKGYEQYF. The CDR3 DNA reads TGTGCCAGCAGCCGCCTCAGAACGACAGCGAAGGGCTACGAGCAGTACTTC.

In its sample, this clonotype was seen a few times. This chain joins TRBV20-1 and TRBJ2-7; 9 positions match TRBD1. Losses at the gene ends were 6 bases for V and 0 bases for J; bases not matched to a gene: 6. Germline V CDR1 and CDR2: DFQATT, SNEGSKA (reference sequence). This CDR3 spans 14 amino acids. In nucleotides, the CDR3 is TGCAGTGCCCCCGAGGGACAGGGCTCCTACGAGCAGTACTTC. Amino acid sequence: CSAPEGQGSYEQYF.

About this clonotype: A clone one base away is much larger, so this may be a read error. The rearrangement uses TRBV29-1 and TRBJ1-1; D unresolved. There are 11 residues in the CDR3. Germline loops: CDR1 SQVTM, CDR2 ANQGSEA. Here the CDR3 reads CSVTGGDAALF. CDR3 DNA sequence: TGCAGCGTAACGGGAGGTGATGCAGCTCTCTTT.

This clonotype has only a few counts. The chain combines TRBV15 with TRBJ2-3; weak D call: TRBD1 (6 bases). The CDR3 loop spans 14 amino acids. Germline CDR1 is LNHNV and CDR2 is YYDKDF (reference sequence). V was pared by 6 bases and J by 2 bases, with 12 bases between. The CDR3 sequence: CATRQGTATDTQYF. The CDR3 DNA sequence: TGTGCCACCAGACAGGGTACAGCCACAGATACGCAGTATTTT.

The rearrangement links TRBV15 to TRBJ2-1, with TRBD2 matching over 11 bases. V trimming: 5 bases; J trimming: 6 bases; junction bases outside the gene matches: 12. CDR3 size: 17 residues. The germline V gene has CDR1 LNHNV and CDR2 YYDKDF (reference sequence). CDR3 bases: TGTGCCACCAGCGTGCCGGGACTAGCGGACGAGTCCAATGAGCAGTTCTTC. Protein product: CATSVPGLADESNEQFF.

The chain carries TRBV3-1 and TRBJ1-2, with D unresolved. The CDR3 runs to 12 residues. The ends were cut back, 2 bases at V and 8 bases at J, with 9 bases in the middle. In germline, CDR1 is LGHDT, CDR2 YNNKEL (reference sequence). CDR3 DNA: TGTGCCAGCAGCCAACAGCCGACCGGCTACACCTTC. This codes for CASSQQPTGYTF.